This T cell receptor beta chain is drawn from a study of T cell responses to AZD1222 COVID-19 vaccine. Study outcomes and limitations: Seropositive AZD1222 recipients at baseline numbered only six or seven.

This CDR3 is 13 amino acids long. Germline trimming cut 4 bases from V and 4 bases from J; bases unmatched to any gene: 2. Germline-derived CDR1 and CDR2 are SNHLY and FYNNEI. Concerning this clone itself: The antigen is undetermined.

Some clones are missing from TCRdb's copy, which holds only in-frame ones; the method was immunoSEQ multiplex PCR. The data contain about 140,000 clones, approximately 89% of them seen just once; the ten biggest clones take up roughly 1.3%. This TCR was recovered from an adult who received the AZD1222 COVID-19 vaccine. The rearrangement uses TRBV2 and TRBJ1-1; TRBD1 matches 8 bases. Source: peripheral blood, taken 28 days after the second AZD1222 dose. Here the CDR3 reads CASSADRGTEAFF. CDR3 bases: TGTGCCAGCAGTGCCGACAGGGGCACTGAAGCTTTCTTT.